This TCR beta chain was recovered during a study of cytomegalovirus exposure and HLA in healthy donors. Study information: The 120 or so validation repertoires were reported in a later analysis to have been generated on the same platform as the roughly 630 first-cohort repertoires.

The table lists this clone with a few counts. Using immunoSEQ multiplex PCR, the repertoire was profiled, and TCRdb retains in-frame clones only, with some absent. The sample has fewer than 250,000 clones; around 88% are singletons. Germline loops: CDR1 MNHNS, CDR2 SASEGT. Trimming cost V 2 bases and J 4 bases, with 11 bases left between them. This CDR3 spans 14 amino acids. The gene calls are TRBV6-1 and TRBJ1-2; D gene unclear. This TCR derives from a woman younger than 30 in good health and CMV-seronegative. The sample comprised PBMCs. The CDR3 DNA sequence: TGTGCCAGCAGTGAACTCCCCTCCCCCTATGGCTACACCTTC. As protein: CASSELPSPYGYTF.